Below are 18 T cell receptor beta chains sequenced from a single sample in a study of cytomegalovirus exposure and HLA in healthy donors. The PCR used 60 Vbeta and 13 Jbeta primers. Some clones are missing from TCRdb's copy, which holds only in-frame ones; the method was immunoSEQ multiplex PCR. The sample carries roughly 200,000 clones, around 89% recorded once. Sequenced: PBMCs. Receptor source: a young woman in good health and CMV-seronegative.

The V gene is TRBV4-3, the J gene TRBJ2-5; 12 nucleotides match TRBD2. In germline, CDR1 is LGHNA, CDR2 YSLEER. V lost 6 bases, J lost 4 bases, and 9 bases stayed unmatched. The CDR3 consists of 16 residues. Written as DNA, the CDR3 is TGCGCCAGCAGTCCAGTACCGGGACTAGCGGGAGAGACCCAGTACTTC. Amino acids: CASSPVPGLAGETQYF.

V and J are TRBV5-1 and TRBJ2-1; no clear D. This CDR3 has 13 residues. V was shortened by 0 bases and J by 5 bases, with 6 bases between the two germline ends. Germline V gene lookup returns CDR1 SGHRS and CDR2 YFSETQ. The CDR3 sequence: CASSLDRNNEQFF. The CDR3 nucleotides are TGCGCCAGCAGCTTGGACAGAAACAATGAGCAGTTCTTC.

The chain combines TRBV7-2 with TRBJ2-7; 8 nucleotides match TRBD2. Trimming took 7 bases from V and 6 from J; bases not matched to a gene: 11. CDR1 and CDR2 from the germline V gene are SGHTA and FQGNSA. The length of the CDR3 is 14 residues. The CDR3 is CASTPGAGGGEQYF. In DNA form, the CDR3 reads TGTGCCAGCACCCCAGGGGCGGGGGGCGGCGAGCAGTACTTC.

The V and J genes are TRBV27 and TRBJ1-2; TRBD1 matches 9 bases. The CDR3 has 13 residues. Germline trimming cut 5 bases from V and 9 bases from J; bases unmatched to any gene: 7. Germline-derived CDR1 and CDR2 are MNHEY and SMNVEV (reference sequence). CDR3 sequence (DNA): TGTGCCAGCAGTCAAACAGGGGGCGCCCGCTACACCTTC. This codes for CASSQTGGARYTF.

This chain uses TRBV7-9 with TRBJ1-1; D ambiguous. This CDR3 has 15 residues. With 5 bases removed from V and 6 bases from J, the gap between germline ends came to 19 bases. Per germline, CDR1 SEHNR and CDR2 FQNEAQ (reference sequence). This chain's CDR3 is CASSPRSGVAAEAFF. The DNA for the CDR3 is TGTGCCAGCAGCCCCAGATCCGGAGTCGCCGCTGAAGCTTTCTTT. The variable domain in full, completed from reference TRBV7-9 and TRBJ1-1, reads DTGVSQNPRHKITKRGQNVTFRCDPISEHNRLYWYRQTLGQGPEFLTYFQNEAQLEKSRLLSDRFSAERPKGSFSTLEIQRTEQGDSAMYLCASSPRSGVAAEAFFGQGTRLTVV.

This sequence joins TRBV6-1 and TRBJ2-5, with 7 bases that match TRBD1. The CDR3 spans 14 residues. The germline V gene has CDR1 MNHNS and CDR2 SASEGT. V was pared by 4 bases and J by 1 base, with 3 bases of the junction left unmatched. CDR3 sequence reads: CASSGGTAQETQYF. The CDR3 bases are TGTGCCAGCAGTGGAGGGACAGCCCAAGAGACCCAGTACTTC.

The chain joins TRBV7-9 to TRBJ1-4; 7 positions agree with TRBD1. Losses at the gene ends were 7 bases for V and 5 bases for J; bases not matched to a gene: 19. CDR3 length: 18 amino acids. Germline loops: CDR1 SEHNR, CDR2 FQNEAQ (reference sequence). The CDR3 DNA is TGTGCCAGCAAAAACCGGGACAGCGCCATAGGCGGGAATGAAAAACTGTTTTTT. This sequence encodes CASKNRDSAIGGNEKLFF.

CDR3: CASSMTGDTGELFF. The CDR3 DNA sequence: TGTGCCAGCAGCATGACAGGGGACACCGGGGAGCTGTTTTTT. The rearrangement joins TRBV5-6 to TRBJ2-2, with TRBD1 identical over 8 bases. The trim removed 4 bases at V and 3 bases at J, leaving 2 bases unmatched. From germline, CDR1 is SGHDT and CDR2 YYEEEE. The CDR3 has 14 residues.

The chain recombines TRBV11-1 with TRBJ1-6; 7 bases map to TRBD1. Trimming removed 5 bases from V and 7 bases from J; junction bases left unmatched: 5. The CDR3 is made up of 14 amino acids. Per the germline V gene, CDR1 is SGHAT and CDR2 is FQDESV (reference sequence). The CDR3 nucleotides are TGTGCCAGCAGCGGGGACAGATTGAATTCACCCCTCCACTTT. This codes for CASSGDRLNSPLHF.

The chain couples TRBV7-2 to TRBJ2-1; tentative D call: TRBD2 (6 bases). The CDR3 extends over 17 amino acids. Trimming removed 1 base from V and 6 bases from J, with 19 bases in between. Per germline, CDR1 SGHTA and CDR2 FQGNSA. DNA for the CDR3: TGTGCCAGCAGCTTAGTGGGTGGAGGGACTTCCACCAATGAGCAGTTCTTC. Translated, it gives CASSLVGGGTSTNEQFF.

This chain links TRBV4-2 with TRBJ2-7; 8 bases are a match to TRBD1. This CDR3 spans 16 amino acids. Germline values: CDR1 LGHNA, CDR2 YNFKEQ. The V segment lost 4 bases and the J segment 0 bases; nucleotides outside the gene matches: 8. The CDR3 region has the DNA TGTGCCAGCAGCCGAAGTTCAGGGGGCGACTCCTACGAGCAGTACTTC. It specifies CASSRSSGGDSYEQYF.

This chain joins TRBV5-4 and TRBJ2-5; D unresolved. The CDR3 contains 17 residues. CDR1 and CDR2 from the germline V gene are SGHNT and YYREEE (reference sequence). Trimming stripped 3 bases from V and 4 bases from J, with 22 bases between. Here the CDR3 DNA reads TGTGCCAGCAGCTATTACGGAGCGCAAGCTCGTGGAGAGACCCAGTACTTC. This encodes CASSYYGAQARGETQYF.

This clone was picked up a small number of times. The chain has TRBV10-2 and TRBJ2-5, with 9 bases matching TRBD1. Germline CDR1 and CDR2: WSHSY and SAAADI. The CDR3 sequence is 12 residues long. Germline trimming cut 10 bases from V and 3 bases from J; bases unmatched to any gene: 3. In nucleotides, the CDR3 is TGCGCCACCCGGACAGGGGAAGAGACCCAGTACTTC. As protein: CATRTGEETQYF.

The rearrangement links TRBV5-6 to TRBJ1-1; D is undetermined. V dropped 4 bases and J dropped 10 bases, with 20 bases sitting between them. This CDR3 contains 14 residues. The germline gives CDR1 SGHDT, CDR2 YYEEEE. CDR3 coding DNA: TGTGCCAGCAGCCCCACCGGGAGCCCTTTGGGAGCTTTCTTT. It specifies CASSPTGSPLGAFF. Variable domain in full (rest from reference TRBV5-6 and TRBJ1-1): DAGVTQSPTHLIKTRGQQVTLRCSPKSGHDTVSWYQQALGQGPQFIFQYYEEEERQRGNFPDRFSGHQFPNYSSELNVNALLLGDSALYLCASSPTGSPLGAFFGQGTRLTVV.

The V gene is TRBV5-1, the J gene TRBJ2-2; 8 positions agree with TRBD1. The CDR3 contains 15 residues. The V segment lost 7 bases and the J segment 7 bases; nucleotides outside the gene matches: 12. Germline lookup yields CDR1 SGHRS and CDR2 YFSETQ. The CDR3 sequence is CASSLKTGEVGELFF. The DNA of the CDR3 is TGCGCCAGCTCCCTAAAGACAGGGGAGGTCGGGGAGCTGTTTTTT.

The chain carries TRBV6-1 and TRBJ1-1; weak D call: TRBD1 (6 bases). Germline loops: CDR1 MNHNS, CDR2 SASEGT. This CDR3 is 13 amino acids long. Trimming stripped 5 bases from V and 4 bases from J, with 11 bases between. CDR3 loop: CASSSTGITEAFF. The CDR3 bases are TGTGCCAGCAGTTCCACAGGGATCACTGAAGCTTTCTTT.

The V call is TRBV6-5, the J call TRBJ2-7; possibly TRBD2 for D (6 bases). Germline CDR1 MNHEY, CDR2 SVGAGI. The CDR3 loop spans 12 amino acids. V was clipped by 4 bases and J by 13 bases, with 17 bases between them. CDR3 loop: CASSSEIGTHYF. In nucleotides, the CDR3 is TGTGCCAGCAGTTCAGAGATCGGGACTCATTACTTC.

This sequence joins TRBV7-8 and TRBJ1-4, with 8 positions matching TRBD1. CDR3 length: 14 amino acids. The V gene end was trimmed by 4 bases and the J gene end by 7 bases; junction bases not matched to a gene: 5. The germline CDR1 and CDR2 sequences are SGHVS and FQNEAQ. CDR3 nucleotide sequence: TGTGCCAGCAGCTCCCAGGGGGCGGGTGAAAAACTGTTTTTT. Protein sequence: CASSSQGAGEKLFF.